This T cell receptor (beta chain) came from a study of post-analysis software for immune sequencing data. In the study overall: There were relapsing-remitting, secondary progressive and progressive-relapsing multiple sclerosis among the disease courses included.

A word on this clonotype: The target antigen is unknown.

Built from TCR beta cDNA, the libraries had unique molecular identifiers in them. TCRdb reprocessed the PCR reads with MiXCR, giving one entry per CDR3 protein. The table records hundreds of thousands of distinct CDR3 sequences, about 57% of them present only once. Germline loops: CDR1 DFQATT, CDR2 SNEGSKA (reference sequence). Trimming removed 6 bases from V and 7 bases from J, with 15 bases in between. This CDR3 comprises 12 residues. Study results and limitations: Diversity measured as normalized Chao1 was significantly lower in multiple sclerosis patients than in controls. A few TRBV segments (TRBV5-6, TRBV5-1 and TRBV20-1 among them) occurred more frequently in patients than in controls.

What was sequenced was blood. The TCR comes from a girl aged 5-17 years with multiple sclerosis. The rearrangement uses TRBV20-1 and TRBJ1-2; D remains ambiguous. CDR3 amino acids: CSASSPISGYTF. The DNA for the CDR3 is TGCAGTGCCTCTAGCCCGATTTCTGGCTACACCTTC.